The clone carrying this T cell receptor (beta chain) was counted at least ten times. Looked up from germline, CDR1 is SGDLS and CDR2 is YYNGEE. V dropped 4 bases and J dropped 7; count of bases not matched to a gene: 19. CDR3 size: 18 residues. The source of the sample is a study of spatial heterogeneity in lung cancer. Time point denoted: sample taken at primary tumor resection. Samples were donated by 72 untreated early-stage non-small cell lung cancer patients. MiXCR, applied by TCRdb to the 5' RACE reads, yields one record per CDR3 protein. This table has several thousand distinct CDR3 sequences, about 3% appearing once.

The input for sequencing was normal lung tissue next to the tumor, taken at surgery. V gene TRBV9 combines with J gene TRBJ2-2; 7 bases line up with TRBD1. This TCR was recovered from a male donor with early-stage non-small cell lung cancer. The CDR3 nucleotides are TGTGCCAGCAGCACCCCGCGGAGGCGACAGGGACGTGTCGGGGAGCTGTTTTTT. Protein product: CASSTPRRRQGRVGELFF.